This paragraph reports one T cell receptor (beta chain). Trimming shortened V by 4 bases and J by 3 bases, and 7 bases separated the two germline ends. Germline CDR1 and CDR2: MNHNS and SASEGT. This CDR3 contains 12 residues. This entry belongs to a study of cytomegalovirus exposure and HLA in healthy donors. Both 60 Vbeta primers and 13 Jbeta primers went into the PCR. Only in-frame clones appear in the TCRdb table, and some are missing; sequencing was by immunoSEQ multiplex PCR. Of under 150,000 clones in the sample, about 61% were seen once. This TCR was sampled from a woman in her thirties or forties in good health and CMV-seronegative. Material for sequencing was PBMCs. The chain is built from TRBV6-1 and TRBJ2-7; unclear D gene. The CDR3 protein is CASSVSLYEQYF. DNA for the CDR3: TGTGCCAGCAGTGTCTCTCTCTACGAGCAGTACTTC.